A selection of T cell receptor beta chains follows, all from one sample in a study of cytomegalovirus exposure and HLA in healthy donors. Assay: immunoSEQ multiplex PCR; the TCRdb copy retains only in-frame clones and omits some. The data show under 120,000 clones, just under 75% seen once. Sequencing was performed on PBMCs. These receptors were collected from a man in his fifties in good health and CMV-seropositive. CDR3s leave out the opening cysteine and the closing phenylalanine or tryptophan.

v_gene,j_gene,CDR3aa
TRBV7-2,.,ASSPASGRSYEQY
TRBV4-2,TRBJ2-5,ASSQKTSGETQY
TRBV5-1,TRBJ2-1,ASSPMKSGGDYNEQF
TRBV15,TRBJ2-3,ATSKGGLAGVSDTQY
TRBV10-2,TRBJ2-4,ASSGTGSWDIQY
TRBV7-7,TRBJ2-5,ASSPEGGLRETQY
TRBV2,TRBJ1-2,ASSGTGTYGYT
TRBV19,TRBJ1-1,ASMDRVGTEAF
TRBV2,TRBJ2-5,ARREVETQY
TRBV11-3,TRBJ2-7,ASSFVSWTGGVYEQY
TRBV6-1,TRBJ2-1,ASTGLAVYNEQF
TRBV5-4,TRBJ2-2,ASSGTSGRPPSTFTGELF
TRBV9,TRBJ2-7,ASSVDHSPYEQY
TRBV2,TRBJ1-2,ASRSTGNDYGYT